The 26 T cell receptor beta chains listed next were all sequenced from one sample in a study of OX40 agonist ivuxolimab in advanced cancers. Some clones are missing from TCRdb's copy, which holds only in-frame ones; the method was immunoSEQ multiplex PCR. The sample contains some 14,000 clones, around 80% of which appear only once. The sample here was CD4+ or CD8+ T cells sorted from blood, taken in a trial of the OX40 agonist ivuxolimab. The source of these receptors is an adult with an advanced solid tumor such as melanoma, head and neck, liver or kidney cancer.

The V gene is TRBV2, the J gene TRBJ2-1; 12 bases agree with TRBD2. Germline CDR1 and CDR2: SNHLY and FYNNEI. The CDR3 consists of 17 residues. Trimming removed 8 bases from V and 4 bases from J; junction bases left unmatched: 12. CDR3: CASQPGTSGFHYNEQFF. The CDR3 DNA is TGTGCCAGCCAACCAGGGACTAGCGGGTTCCATTACAATGAGCAGTTCTTC.

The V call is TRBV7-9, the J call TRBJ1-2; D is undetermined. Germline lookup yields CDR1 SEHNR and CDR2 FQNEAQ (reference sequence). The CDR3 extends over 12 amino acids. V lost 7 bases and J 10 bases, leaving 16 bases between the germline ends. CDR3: CASTPDYGDYTF. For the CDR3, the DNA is TGTGCCAGCACCCCAGACTATGGAGACTACACCTTC.

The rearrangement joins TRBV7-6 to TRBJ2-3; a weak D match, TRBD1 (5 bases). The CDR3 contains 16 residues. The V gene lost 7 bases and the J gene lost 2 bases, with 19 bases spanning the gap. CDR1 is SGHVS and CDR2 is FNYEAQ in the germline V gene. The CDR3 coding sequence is TGTGCCAGCAATCCCGGACACAACTTAAACACAGATACGCAGTATTTT. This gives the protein CASNPGHNLNTDTQYF.

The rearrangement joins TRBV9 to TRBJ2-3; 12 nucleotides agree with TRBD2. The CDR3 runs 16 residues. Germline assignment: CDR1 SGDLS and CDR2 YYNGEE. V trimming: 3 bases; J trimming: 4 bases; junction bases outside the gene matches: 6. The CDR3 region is CASSAASGGASDTQYF. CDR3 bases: TGTGCCAGCAGCGCCGCTAGCGGGGGGGCGTCAGATACGCAGTATTTT.

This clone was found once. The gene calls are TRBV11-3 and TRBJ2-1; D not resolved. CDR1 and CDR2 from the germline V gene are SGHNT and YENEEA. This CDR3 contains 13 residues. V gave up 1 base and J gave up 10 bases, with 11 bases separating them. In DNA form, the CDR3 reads TGTGCCAGCAGCTTAGGGGTCCGAGGAGAGCAGTTCTTC. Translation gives CASSLGVRGEQFF.

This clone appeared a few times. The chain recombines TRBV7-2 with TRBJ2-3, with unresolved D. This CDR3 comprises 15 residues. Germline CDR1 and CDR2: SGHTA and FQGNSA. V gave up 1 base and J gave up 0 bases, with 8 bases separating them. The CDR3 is CASSLGLPSTDTQYF. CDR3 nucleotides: TGTGCCAGCAGCTTAGGACTGCCTAGCACAGATACGCAGTATTTT. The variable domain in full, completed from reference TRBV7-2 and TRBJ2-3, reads GAGVSQSPSNKVTEKGKDVELRCDPISGHTALYWYRQSLGQGLEFLIYFQGNSAPDKSGLPSDRFSAERTGGSVSTLTIQRTQQEDSAVYLCASSLGLPSTDTQYFGPGTRLTVL.

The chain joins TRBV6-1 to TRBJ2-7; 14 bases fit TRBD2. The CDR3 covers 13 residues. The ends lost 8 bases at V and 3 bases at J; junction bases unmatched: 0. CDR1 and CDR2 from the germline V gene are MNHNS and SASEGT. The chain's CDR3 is CASGTSGGYEQYF. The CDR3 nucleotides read TGTGCCAGCGGGACTAGCGGGGGCTACGAGCAGTACTTC.

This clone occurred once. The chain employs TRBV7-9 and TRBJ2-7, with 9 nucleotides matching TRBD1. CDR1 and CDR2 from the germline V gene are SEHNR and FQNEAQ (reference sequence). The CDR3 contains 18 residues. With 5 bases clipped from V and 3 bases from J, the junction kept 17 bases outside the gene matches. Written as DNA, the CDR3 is TGTGCCAGCAGCCCCCAACCCCTGTGGGGACAGGGAGACTACGAGCAGTACTTC. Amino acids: CASSPQPLWGQGDYEQYF.

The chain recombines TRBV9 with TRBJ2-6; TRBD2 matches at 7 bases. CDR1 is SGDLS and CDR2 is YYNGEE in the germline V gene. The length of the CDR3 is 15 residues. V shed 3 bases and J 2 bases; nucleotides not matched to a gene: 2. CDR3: CASSESGAGANVLTF. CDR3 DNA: TGTGCCAGCAGCGAGAGCGGGGCTGGGGCCAACGTCCTGACTTTC. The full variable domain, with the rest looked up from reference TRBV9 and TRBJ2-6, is DSGVTQTPKHLITATGQRVTLRCSPRSGDLSVYWYQQSLDQGLQFLIQYYNGEERAKGNILERFSAQQFPDLHSELNLSSLELGDSALYFCASSESGAGANVLTFGAGSRLTVL.

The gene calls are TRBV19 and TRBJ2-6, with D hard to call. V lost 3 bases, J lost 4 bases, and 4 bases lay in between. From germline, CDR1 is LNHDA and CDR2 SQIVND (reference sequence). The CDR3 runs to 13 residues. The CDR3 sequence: CASSIGGANVLTF. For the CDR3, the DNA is TGTGCCAGTAGTATTGGGGGGGCCAACGTCCTGACTTTC.

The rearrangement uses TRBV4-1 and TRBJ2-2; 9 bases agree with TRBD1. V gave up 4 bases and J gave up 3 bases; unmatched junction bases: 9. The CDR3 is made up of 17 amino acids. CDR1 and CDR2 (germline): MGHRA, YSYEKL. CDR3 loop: CASSPLPRTGDTGELFF. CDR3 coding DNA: TGCGCCAGCAGCCCCCTACCCCGGACAGGGGACACCGGGGAGCTGTTTTTT.

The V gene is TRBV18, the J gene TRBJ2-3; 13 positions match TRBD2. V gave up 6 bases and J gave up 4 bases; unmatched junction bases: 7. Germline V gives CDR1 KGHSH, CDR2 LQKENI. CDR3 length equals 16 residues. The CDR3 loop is CASSIGLAGEPDTQYF. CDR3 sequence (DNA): TGTGCCAGCTCGATCGGACTAGCGGGAGAGCCAGATACGCAGTATTTT.

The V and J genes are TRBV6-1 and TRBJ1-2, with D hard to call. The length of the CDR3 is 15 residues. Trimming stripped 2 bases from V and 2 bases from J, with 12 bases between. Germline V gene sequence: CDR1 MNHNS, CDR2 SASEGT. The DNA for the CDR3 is TGTGCCAGCAGTGAAAAGAGAGGTGAAAACTATGGCTACACCTTC. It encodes CASSEKRGENYGYTF.

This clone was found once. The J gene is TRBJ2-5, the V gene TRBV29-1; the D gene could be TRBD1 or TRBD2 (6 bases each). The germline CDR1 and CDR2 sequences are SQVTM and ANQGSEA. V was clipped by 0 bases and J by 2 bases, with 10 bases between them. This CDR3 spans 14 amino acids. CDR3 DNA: TGCAGCGTTGAAGAGTCGGGGGCTCAAGAGACCCAGTACTTC. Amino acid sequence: CSVEESGAQETQYF.

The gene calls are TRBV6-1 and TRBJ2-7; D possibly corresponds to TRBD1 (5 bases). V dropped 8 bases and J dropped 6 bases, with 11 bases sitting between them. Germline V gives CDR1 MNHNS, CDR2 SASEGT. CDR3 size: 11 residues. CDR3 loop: CASSGQTEQYF. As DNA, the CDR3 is TGTGCCAGCTCCGGACAAACCGAGCAGTACTTC.

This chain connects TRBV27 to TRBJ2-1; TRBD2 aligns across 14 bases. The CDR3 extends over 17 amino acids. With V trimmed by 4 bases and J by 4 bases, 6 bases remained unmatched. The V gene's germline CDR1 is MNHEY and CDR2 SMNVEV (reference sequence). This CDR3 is CASSSRLAGGKYNEQFF. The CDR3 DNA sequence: TGTGCCAGCAGTTCCAGACTAGCGGGGGGGAAGTACAATGAGCAGTTCTTC.

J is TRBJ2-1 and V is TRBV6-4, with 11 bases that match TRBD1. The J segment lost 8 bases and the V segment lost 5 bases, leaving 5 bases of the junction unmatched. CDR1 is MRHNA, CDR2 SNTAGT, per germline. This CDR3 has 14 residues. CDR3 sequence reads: CASSQGQGAHEQFF. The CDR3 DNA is TGTGCCAGCAGTCAAGGACAGGGGGCCCATGAGCAGTTCTTC.

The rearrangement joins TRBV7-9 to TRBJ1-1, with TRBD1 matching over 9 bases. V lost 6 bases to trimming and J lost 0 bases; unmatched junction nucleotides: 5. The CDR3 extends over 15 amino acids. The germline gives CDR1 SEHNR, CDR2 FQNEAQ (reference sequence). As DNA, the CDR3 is TGTGCCAGCAGTCTGGGACAGGGCTTGAACACTGAAGCTTTCTTT. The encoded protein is CASSLGQGLNTEAFF.

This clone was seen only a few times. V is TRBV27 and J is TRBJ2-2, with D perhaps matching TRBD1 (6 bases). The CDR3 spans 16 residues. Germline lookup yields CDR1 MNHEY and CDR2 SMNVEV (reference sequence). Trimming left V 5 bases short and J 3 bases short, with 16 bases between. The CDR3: CASSPPQGTYTGELFF. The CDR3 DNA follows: TGTGCCAGCAGTCCCCCGCAGGGGACATACACCGGGGAGCTGTTTTTT.

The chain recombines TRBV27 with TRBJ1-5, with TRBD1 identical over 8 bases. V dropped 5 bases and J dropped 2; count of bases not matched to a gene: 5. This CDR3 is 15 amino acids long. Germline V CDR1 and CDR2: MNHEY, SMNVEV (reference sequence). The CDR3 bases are TGTGCCAGCAGTACAGGACAGGGTGGCAATCAGCCCCAGCATTTT. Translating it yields CASSTGQGGNQPQHF.

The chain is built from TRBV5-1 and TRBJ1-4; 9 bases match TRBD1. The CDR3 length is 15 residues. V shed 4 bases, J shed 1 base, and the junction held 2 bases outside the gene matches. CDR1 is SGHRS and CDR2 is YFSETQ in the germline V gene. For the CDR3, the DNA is TGCGCCAGCAGCGGGGACAGGGAAACTAATGAAAAACTGTTTTTT. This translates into CASSGDRETNEKLFF. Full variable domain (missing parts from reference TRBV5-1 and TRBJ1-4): KAGVTQTPRYLIKTRGQQVTLSCSPISGHRSVSWYQQTPGQGLQFLFEYFSETQRNKGNFPGRFSGRQFSNSRSEMNVSTLELGDSALYLCASSGDRETNEKLFFGSGTQLSVL.

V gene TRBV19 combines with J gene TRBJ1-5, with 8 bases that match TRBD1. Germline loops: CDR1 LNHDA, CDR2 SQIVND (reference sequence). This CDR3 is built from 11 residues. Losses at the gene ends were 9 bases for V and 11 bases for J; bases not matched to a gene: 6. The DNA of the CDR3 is TGTGCCAGCGACAGGGGTGGCACCCAGCATTTT. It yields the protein CASDRGGTQHF.

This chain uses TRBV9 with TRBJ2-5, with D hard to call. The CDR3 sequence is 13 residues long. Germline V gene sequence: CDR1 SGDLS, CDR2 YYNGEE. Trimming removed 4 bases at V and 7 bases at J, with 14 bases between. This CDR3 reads CASSPDQARTQYF. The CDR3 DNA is TGTGCCAGCAGCCCGGACCAGGCGCGGACCCAGTACTTC.

As DNA, the CDR3 is TGTGCCAGCAGCAAGGTGGGGCCCGAGCAGTACTTC. The encoded protein is CASSKVGPEQYF. This chain joins TRBV11-2 and TRBJ2-7; weak D call: TRBD1 (5 bases). Germline V gene data show CDR1 as SGHAT and CDR2 as FQNNGV. The CDR3 loop spans 12 amino acids. Trimming removed 5 bases from V and 6 bases from J, with 11 bases in between. The full variable domain, with the rest looked up from reference TRBV11-2 and TRBJ2-7, is EAGVAQSPRYKIIEKRQSVAFWCNPISGHATLYWYQQILGQGPKLLIQFQNNGVVDDSQLPKDRFSAERLKGVDSTLKIQPAKLEDSAVYLCASSKVGPEQYFGPGTRLTVT.

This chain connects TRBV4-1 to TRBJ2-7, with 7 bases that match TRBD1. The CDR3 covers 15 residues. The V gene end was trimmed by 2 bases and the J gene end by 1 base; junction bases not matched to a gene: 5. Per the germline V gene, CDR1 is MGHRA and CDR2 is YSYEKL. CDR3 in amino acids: CASSQHGTASYEQYF. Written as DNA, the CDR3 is TGCGCCAGCAGCCAACACGGGACAGCATCCTACGAGCAGTACTTC.

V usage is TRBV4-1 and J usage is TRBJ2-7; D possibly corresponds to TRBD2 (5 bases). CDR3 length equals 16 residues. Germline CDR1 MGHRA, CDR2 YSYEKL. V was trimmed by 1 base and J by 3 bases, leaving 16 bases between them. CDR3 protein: CASSQAHGLGSYEQYF. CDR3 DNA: TGCGCCAGCAGCCAAGCACACGGGTTAGGGAGCTACGAGCAGTACTTC.